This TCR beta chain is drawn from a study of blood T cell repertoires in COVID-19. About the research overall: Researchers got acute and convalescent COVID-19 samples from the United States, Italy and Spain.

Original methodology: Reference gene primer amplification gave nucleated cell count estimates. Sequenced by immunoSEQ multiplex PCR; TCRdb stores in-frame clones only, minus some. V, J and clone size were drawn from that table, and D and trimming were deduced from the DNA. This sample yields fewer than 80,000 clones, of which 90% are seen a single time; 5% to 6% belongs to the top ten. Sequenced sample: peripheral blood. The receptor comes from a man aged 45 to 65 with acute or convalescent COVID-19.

CDR3 residues: CASSSGQGAPNQPQHF. The CDR3 region has the DNA TGTGCCAGTAGTTCCGGACAGGGAGCGCCCAATCAGCCCCAGCATTTT. The chain uses TRBV19 and TRBJ1-5, with 8 bases fitting TRBD1. Per germline, CDR1 LNHDA and CDR2 SQIVND (reference sequence). V lost 5 bases to trimming and J lost 3 bases; unmatched junction nucleotides: 9. The CDR3 contains 16 residues.